This T cell receptor beta chain was retrieved from a study of T cell repertoires in cytomegalovirus infection. Study summary: An indication of both CMV infection and matching HLA type came from public TCR beta signatures. Notes on the study in general: CMV-specific TCR beta clonotypes restricted by HLA-C were the ones dominating the ex vivo response. The study identified carriers of CMV plus the relevant HLA from cumulative public TCR beta family frequency.

This clonotype has at least ten counts. Its antigen is not identified. TCRdb re-derived calls from the reads in MiXCR, one entry per CDR3 protein. The table includes around 230,000 distinct CDR3 sequences, around 6.6% detected once. The TCR sequence derives from a human donor in good health (CMV status not recorded). Some clones in this sample may be carry-over from other donors' samples. The sequenced material came from PBMCs.

CDR3 protein: CASSYIQGSAYNEQFF. CDR3 bases: TGTGCCAGCAGTTACATCCAGGGGAGCGCCTACAATGAGCAGTTCTTC. The chain uses TRBV6-2 or TRBV6-3 and TRBJ2-1; possible D gene TRBD1, 6 bases. Germline CDR1 reads MNHEY; CDR2 reads SVGEGT. Trimming left V 2 bases short and J 2 bases short, with 13 bases between. The CDR3 has 16 amino acids.